The next 27 T cell receptor beta chains were all read from a single sample in a study of OX40 agonist ivuxolimab in advanced cancers. Measured with immunoSEQ multiplex PCR; TCRdb has only the in-frame clones, and not every one. The sample yields around 62,000 clones, over 65% seen once. Here the sequenced sample was CD4+ or CD8+ T cells sorted from blood, taken in a trial of the OX40 agonist ivuxolimab. The receptors stem from an adult with an advanced solid tumor such as melanoma, head and neck, liver or kidney cancer.

In its sample, this clone was seen a few times. V and J are TRBV6-6 and TRBJ1-1; D not resolved. CDR1 is MNHNY, CDR2 SVGAGI, per germline (reference sequence). The CDR3 totals 13 residues. V lost 8 bases and J 4 bases, leaving 14 bases between the germline ends. CDR3 sequence (DNA): TGTGCCAGCCGTATTGCGTCGGGCACTGAAGCTTTCTTT. It encodes CASRIASGTEAFF.

V usage is TRBV11-2 and J usage is TRBJ2-2; D not certain. Germline CDR1 and CDR2: SGHAT and FQNNGV. CDR3 length equals 13 residues. V was clipped by 0 bases and J by 7 bases, with 6 bases between them. The CDR3, as DNA: TGTGCCAGCAGCTTAGATCGGCTCGGGGAGCTGTTTTTT. It codes for CASSLDRLGELFF. The whole variable domain, remainder taken from reference TRBV11-2 and TRBJ2-2, is EAGVAQSPRYKIIEKRQSVAFWCNPISGHATLYWYQQILGQGPKLLIQFQNNGVVDDSQLPKDRFSAERLKGVDSTLKIQPAKLEDSAVYLCASSLDRLGELFFGEGSRLTVL.

The rearrangement links TRBV7-2 to TRBJ1-3, with D perhaps TRBD1 (5 bases). With 3 bases removed from V and 10 bases from J, the gap between germline ends came to 19 bases. The CDR3 sequence is 15 residues long. From germline, CDR1 is SGHTA and CDR2 FQGNSA. The CDR3 region has the DNA TGTGCCAGCAGCTTTTTGGTTGGAGGGACTAGAACCATATATTTT. It yields the protein CASSFLVGGTRTIYF. The complete variable domain, with remaining parts taken from reference TRBV7-2 and TRBJ1-3, reads GAGVSQSPSNKVTEKGKDVELRCDPISGHTALYWYRQSLGQGLEFLIYFQGNSAPDKSGLPSDRFSAERTGGSVSTLTIQRTQQEDSAVYLCASSFLVGGTRTIYFGEGSWLTVV.

In the case of this clone: Other DNA sequences in this specimen translate into the identical CDR3. V usage is TRBV25-1 and J usage is TRBJ2-2; the D call may be TRBD1 or TRBD2 (6 bases each). Trimming took off 0 bases at V and 4 bases at J, with 15 bases between the two ends. The CDR3 sequence is 17 residues long. Germline lookup yields CDR1 MGHDK and CDR2 SYGVNS. CDR3 loop: CASSEYGGRQITGELFF. The CDR3 region has the DNA TGTGCCAGCAGTGAATATGGGGGGCGGCAGATCACCGGGGAGCTGTTTTTT. Full variable domain (outside the CDR3, taken from reference TRBV25-1 and TRBJ2-2): EADIYQTPRYLVIGTGKKITLECSQTMGHDKMYWYQQDPGMELHLIHYSYGVNSTEKGDLSSESTVSRIRTEHFPLTLESARPSHTSQYLCASSEYGGRQITGELFFGEGSRLTVL.

The rearrangement joins TRBV6-6 to TRBJ1-2; D uncertain. The CDR3 has 13 amino acids. V was shortened by 2 bases and J by 4 bases, with 8 bases between the two germline ends. From germline, CDR1 is MNHNY and CDR2 SVGAGI (reference sequence). The CDR3 sequence: CASSYRARYGYTF. The CDR3 bases are TGTGCCAGCAGTTACAGGGCGCGCTATGGCTACACCTTC.

The chain employs TRBV4-3 and TRBJ1-2, with D possibly matching TRBD1 (5 bases). The CDR3 is 13 amino acids. Germline loops: CDR1 LGHNA, CDR2 YSLEER. The V end was cut by 1 base, the J end by 5 bases, with 8 bases between. CDR3 in DNA: TGCGCCAGCAGCCAAGCAGACAGTTATGGCTACACCTTC. Encoded protein: CASSQADSYGYTF.

V gene TRBV6-1 combines with J gene TRBJ2-7; D is uncertain. Germline V lookup: CDR1 MNHNS, CDR2 SASEGT. V shed 6 bases and J shed 4 bases, with 4 bases lying between them. The CDR3 loop spans 10 amino acids. CDR3 sequence (DNA): TGTGCCAGCAGGAATTACGAGCAGTACTTC. Protein sequence: CASRNYEQYF.

The chain uses TRBV6-5 and TRBJ1-3, with 8 bases aligning to TRBD1. This CDR3 has 13 amino acids. Germline CDR1 MNHEY, CDR2 SVGAGI. V shed 7 bases, J shed 7 bases, and the junction held 6 bases outside the gene matches. This CDR3 is CASKTGGSNTIYF. The CDR3 coding sequence is TGTGCCAGCAAAACAGGGGGTTCCAACACCATATATTTT.

The chain combines TRBV19 with TRBJ1-1, with D uncertain. CDR1 is LNHDA and CDR2 is SQIVND in the germline V gene (reference sequence). This CDR3 contains 14 residues. V was clipped by 1 base and J by 2 bases, with 8 bases between them. The CDR3 region has the DNA TGTGCCAGTAGTATAGTGGGAAGTAACACTGAAGCTTTCTTT. It specifies CASSIVGSNTEAFF.

The chain carries TRBV2 and TRBJ1-4, with TRBD1 identical over 8 bases. J gave up 8 bases and V 4 bases, and 6 bases lay outside the gene matches. CDR3 length: 14 amino acids. The germline V gene encodes CDR1 SNHLY and CDR2 FYNNEI. CDR3 DNA: TGTGCCAGCAGTGGACAGGGGTGGGGGGAAAAACTGTTTTTT. Translated, it gives CASSGQGWGEKLFF.

CDR3 loop: CASSSSGGPVGELFF. CDR3 DNA sequence: TGCGCCAGCAGTTCCTCGGGGGGGCCCGTCGGGGAGCTGTTTTTT. The chain joins TRBV10-1 to TRBJ2-2; 8 bases match TRBD2. This CDR3 contains 15 residues. V gave up 5 bases and J gave up 7 bases; unmatched junction bases: 9. CDR1 and CDR2 from the germline V gene are WNHNN and SYGVQD (reference sequence).

The chain recombines TRBV5-4 with TRBJ1-1; tentative D call: TRBD1 (5 bases). Germline V CDR1 and CDR2: SGHNT, YYREEE (reference sequence). The V and J ends lost 4 bases and 3 bases respectively, with 16 bases between them. The CDR3 runs to 15 residues. The CDR3, as DNA: TGTGCCAGCAGCCTGAGTGTGGGAGGGGACACTGAAGCTTTCTTT. Protein product: CASSLSVGGDTEAFF.

The chain uses TRBV5-4 and TRBJ2-1, with 9 bases fitting TRBD1. The J segment lost 4 bases and the V segment lost 3 bases, leaving 5 bases of the junction unmatched. Per the germline V gene, CDR1 is SGHNT and CDR2 is YYREEE (reference sequence). This CDR3 has 15 residues. CDR3 bases: TGTGCCAGCAGCTGGGGACAGGGTCTTTACAATGAGCAGTTCTTC. It codes for CASSWGQGLYNEQFF.

This clone was counted only a few times. The DNA of the CDR3 is TGTGCCAGCAGCTTAGGCAACGAGCAGTACTTC. Residues: CASSLGNEQYF. V gene TRBV7-9 combines with J gene TRBJ2-7; D unresolved. The CDR3 is 11 amino acids. Trimming cost V 1 base and J 5 bases, with 3 bases left between them. Germline V gene sequence: CDR1 SEHNR, CDR2 FQNEAQ (reference sequence).

The chain uses TRBV16 and TRBJ2-7; either TRBD1 or TRBD2 may fit D (7 bases each). The CDR3 has 17 amino acids. Trimming pared 5 bases from V and 3 bases from J, leaving 23 bases between. Germline V CDR1 and CDR2: KGHSY, FQNENV. CDR3: CASSAKGGGTADYEQYF. CDR3 bases: TGTGCCAGCAGCGCCAAGGGGGGAGGGACAGCAGACTACGAGCAGTACTTC.

The V gene is TRBV10-3, the J gene TRBJ2-1; TRBD1 aligns across 7 bases. From germline, CDR1 is ENHRY and CDR2 SYGVKD. This CDR3 region has 19 residues. V was pared by 2 bases and J by 0 bases, with 13 bases of the junction left unmatched. As DNA, the CDR3 is TGTGCCATCAGTGAGCGTGGCAGGGGGTCATTGAGCTCCTACAATGAGCAGTTCTTC. Protein product: CAISERGRGSLSSYNEQFF.

The V and J genes are TRBV4-1 and TRBJ1-2; 7 bases line up with TRBD1. The CDR3 contains 15 residues. The trim removed 0 bases at V and 4 bases at J, leaving 5 bases unmatched. The V gene's germline CDR1 is MGHRA and CDR2 YSYEKL. CDR3 amino acids: CASSQDGTVFYGYTF. CDR3 nucleotides: TGCGCCAGCAGCCAAGATGGGACAGTATTCTATGGCTACACCTTC.

This clone is a singleton in its sample. This chain joins TRBV7-9 and TRBJ1-4; unclear D gene. The CDR3 is 14 amino acids. Trimming took off 5 bases at V and 5 bases at J, with 12 bases between the two ends. CDR1 and CDR2 (germline): SEHNR, FQNEAQ (reference sequence). The CDR3 protein is CASSRGGLNEKLFF. The CDR3 nucleotides are TGTGCCAGCAGCCGTGGAGGGCTCAATGAAAAACTGTTTTTT.

This clone has more than one count but fewer than ten. The chain employs TRBV18 and TRBJ2-3; D is perhaps TRBD1 or TRBD2 (5 bases each). Trimming stripped 0 bases from V and 2 bases from J, with 12 bases between. The CDR3 extends over 16 amino acids. CDR1 is KGHSH, CDR2 LQKENI, per germline. CDR3 coding DNA: TGTGCCAGCTCACCACCCGGGGTGGGGCCCACAGATACGCAGTATTTT. Encoded protein: CASSPPGVGPTDTQYF.

CDR3: CASSFAGGRTDTQYF. DNA for the CDR3: TGTGCCAGCAGCTTTGCGGGGGGGCGGACAGATACGCAGTATTTT. The gene calls are TRBV7-2 and TRBJ2-3; 9 bases are shared with TRBD2. In germline, CDR1 is SGHTA, CDR2 FQGNSA. The V and J ends lost 3 bases and 3 bases, in that order; junction bases with no gene match: 4. This CDR3 spans 15 amino acids.

The chain has TRBV14 and TRBJ2-1, with 10 bases lining up with TRBD2. The V gene end was trimmed by 3 bases and the J gene end by 3 bases; junction bases not matched to a gene: 5. CDR1 is SGHDN and CDR2 is FVKESK in the germline V gene. This CDR3 comprises 16 residues. This CDR3 reads CASSQAGTSDYNEQFF. The CDR3 bases are TGTGCCAGCAGCCAGGCCGGGACTAGCGACTACAATGAGCAGTTCTTC.

This chain connects TRBV7-2 to TRBJ1-6; a weak D match, TRBD1 (5 bases). This CDR3 contains 15 residues. V was cut by 2 bases and J by 7 bases, with 12 bases left in between. From germline, CDR1 is SGHTA and CDR2 FQGNSA. CDR3 sequence reads: CASSLLGGLNSPLHF. The CDR3 DNA sequence: TGTGCCAGCAGCTTATTGGGGGGTCTGAATTCACCCCTCCACTTT.

The chain links TRBV14 to TRBJ1-5; D possibly corresponds to TRBD1 (5 bases). V was shortened by 3 bases and J by 5 bases, with 8 bases between the two germline ends. The germline CDR1 and CDR2 sequences are SGHDN and FVKESK. This CDR3 has 13 residues. The CDR3 loop reads CASSQGDHQPQHF. In DNA, the CDR3 is TGTGCCAGCAGCCAGGGGGACCATCAGCCCCAGCATTTT.

The V gene is TRBV5-1, the J gene TRBJ1-2; D is ambiguous. Per germline, CDR1 SGHRS and CDR2 YFSETQ. The CDR3 covers 14 residues. V was cut by 0 bases and J by 4 bases, with 10 bases left in between. The chain's CDR3 is CASSLEQGFYGYTF. The CDR3 region has the DNA TGCGCCAGCAGCTTGGAGCAAGGGTTCTATGGCTACACCTTC.

The V gene is TRBV6-5, the J gene TRBJ1-2; D is possibly TRBD1 (5 bases). Germline loops: CDR1 MNHEY, CDR2 SVGAGI. The V end lost 7 bases, the J end lost 0 bases, and 15 bases lay between the germline ends. This CDR3 has 15 residues. This CDR3 is CASTRTGSTNYGYTF. CDR3 sequence (DNA): TGTGCCAGCACTCGAACAGGTTCGACTAACTATGGCTACACCTTC.

The gene calls are TRBV10-1 and TRBJ1-6; D gene ambiguous. The CDR3 covers 14 residues. V lost 2 bases and J 6 bases, leaving 8 bases between the germline ends. The V gene's germline CDR1 is WNHNN and CDR2 SYGVQD (reference sequence). The DNA of the CDR3 is TGCGCCAGCAGTGAGAGACGCGCTAATTCACCCCTCCACTTT. Amino acid sequence: CASSERRANSPLHF.

V and J are TRBV5-8 and TRBJ2-1; 15 nucleotides align to TRBD2. V was pared by 0 bases and J by 0 bases, with 4 bases of the junction left unmatched. The CDR3 sequence is 19 residues long. Germline CDR1 and CDR2: SGHTS and YDEGEE. CDR3 sequence: CASSLGGTSGGSSYNEQFF. The CDR3 DNA sequence: TGTGCCAGCAGCTTGGGCGGGACTAGCGGGGGGAGCTCCTACAATGAGCAGTTCTTC.